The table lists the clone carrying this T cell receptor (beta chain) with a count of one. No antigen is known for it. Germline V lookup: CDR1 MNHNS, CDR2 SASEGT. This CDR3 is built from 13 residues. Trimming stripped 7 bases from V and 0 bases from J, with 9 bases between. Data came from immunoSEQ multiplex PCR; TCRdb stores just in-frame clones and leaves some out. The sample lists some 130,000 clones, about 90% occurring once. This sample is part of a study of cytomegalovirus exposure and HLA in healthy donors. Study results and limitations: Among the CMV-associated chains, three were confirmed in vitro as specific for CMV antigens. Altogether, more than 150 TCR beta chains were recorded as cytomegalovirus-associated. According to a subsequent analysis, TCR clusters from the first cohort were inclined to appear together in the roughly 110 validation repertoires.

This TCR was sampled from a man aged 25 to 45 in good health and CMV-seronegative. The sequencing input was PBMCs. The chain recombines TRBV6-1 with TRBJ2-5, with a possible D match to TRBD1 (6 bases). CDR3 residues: CASTGQYQETQYF. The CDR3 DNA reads TGTGCCAGCACCGGACAGTACCAAGAGACCCAGTACTTC.